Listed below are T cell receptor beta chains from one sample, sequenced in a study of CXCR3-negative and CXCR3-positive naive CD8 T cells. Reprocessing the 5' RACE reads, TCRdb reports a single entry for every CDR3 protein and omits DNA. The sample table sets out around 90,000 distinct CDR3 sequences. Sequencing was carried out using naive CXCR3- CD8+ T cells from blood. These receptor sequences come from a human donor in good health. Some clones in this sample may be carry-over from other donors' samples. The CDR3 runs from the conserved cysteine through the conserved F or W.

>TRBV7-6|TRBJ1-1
CASSSGQGMNTEAFF
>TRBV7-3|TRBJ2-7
CASSYDSNSYEQYF
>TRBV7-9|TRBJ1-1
CASSGAEVTEAFF
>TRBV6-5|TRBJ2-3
CASSYLSGLAGSDTQYF
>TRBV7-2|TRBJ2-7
CASSSSLGYEQYF
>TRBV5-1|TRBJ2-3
CASSLGIGTDTQYF
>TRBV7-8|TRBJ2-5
CASSLASSVQTVYGETQYF
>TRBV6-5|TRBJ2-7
CASSLMAGASYEQYF
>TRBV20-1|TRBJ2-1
CSASPSGRAEYNEQFF
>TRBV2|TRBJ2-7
CASSENRDSYEQYF
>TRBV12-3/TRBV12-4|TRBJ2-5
CASSSNDRYQETQYF
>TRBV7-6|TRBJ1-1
CASSVGMNTEAFF
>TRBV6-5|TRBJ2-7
CASSYSNEQYF
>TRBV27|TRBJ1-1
CDSSFKENTEAFF
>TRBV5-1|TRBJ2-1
CASSLDGYNEQFF
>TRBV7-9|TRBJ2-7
CASSLLGAHEQYF
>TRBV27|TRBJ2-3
CASRRETEIGDTQYF
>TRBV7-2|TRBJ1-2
CASSSAGDGEWRGYTF
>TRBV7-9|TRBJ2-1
CASSLVGQGASEQFF
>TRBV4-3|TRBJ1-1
CASSQDREQEAFF
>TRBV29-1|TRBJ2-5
CSVDWTGAETQYF
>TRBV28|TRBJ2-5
CASRAGTSWGETQYF
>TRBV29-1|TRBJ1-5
CSVQTQTGQPQHF
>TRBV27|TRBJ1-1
CASSYGFGEAFF
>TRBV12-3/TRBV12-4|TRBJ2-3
CASSYLAGADTQYF
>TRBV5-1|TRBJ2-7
CASSPDGTVYEQYF